This T cell receptor (beta chain) was captured by sequencing in a study of CD8+ T cells in alopecia areata. Study-level information: Tofacitinib administration persisted for 6 to 18 months, succeeded by 6 months off drug.

Isolated RNA was reverse transcribed into cDNA used as the sequencing template. The assay was immunoSEQ multiplex PCR, and TCRdb's table has in-frame clones only and misses some. The data hold 90,000 to 120,000 clones, with roughly 84% observed a single time. Treatment specified: oral pan-JAK inhibitor, 5-10 mg twice daily. Starting from PBMCs, sorting isolated CD4+ and CD8+ T cells. Between the trimmed V and J ends, which lost 4 bases and 3 bases, there was a span of 22 bases. This CDR3 contains 18 residues. The germline V gene has CDR1 SGHAT and CDR2 FQNNGV. The TCR sequence derives from a human donor with alopecia areata. This chain joins TRBV11-2 and TRBJ2-1; D is possibly TRBD1 (6 bases). This specimen was CD8+ T cells sorted from blood, taken at week 24, from a patient treated with tofacitinib. The CDR3 region has the DNA TGTGCCAGCAGCTCCCCCGAGGGTGTAAGGGGGTTCTACAATGAGCAGTTCTTC. This gives the protein CASSSPEGVRGFYNEQFF.